This T cell receptor (beta chain) was recorded in a study of T cells in Graves' hyperthyroidism and ophthalmopathy. This clonotype was seen a handful of times. From RNA transcripts, TCR beta CDR3 regions were amplified. Primed by the HTBI set, a first-round RT-PCR was run on the TCR CDR3. TCRdb called the multiplex PCR reads again in MiXCR, with one record for every CDR3 protein. Of roughly 200,000 distinct CDR3 sequences listed, 15% to 20% are singletons. CDR3 length equals 14 residues. After removal of 7 bases from V and 5 bases from J, the junction contained 11 bases not matched to a gene. CDR1 and CDR2 from the germline V gene are LNHDA and SQIVND (reference sequence).

Sequencing was carried out using blood. This rearrangement joins TRBV19 to TRBJ2-7, with TRBD1 matching 7 bases. The sequence was obtained from a man in his forties with Graves' hyperthyroidism. CDR3 nucleotide sequence: TGTGCCAGTACCGGATCGACAGGGCGTGACGAGCAGTACTTC. It encodes CASTGSTGRDEQYF.